The rows below give T cell receptor beta chains drawn from one sample of a study of control samples from healthy donors and cancer patients. Some clones are missing from TCRdb's copy, which holds only in-frame ones; the method was immunoSEQ multiplex PCR. This table holds 150,000 or so clones, under 95% found once. The sample was blood. Source of these receptors: a man between 18 and 29 years old in good health. The CDR3 runs from the conserved cysteine through the conserved F or W. The D gene is left open where the match is weak. Part of the rows lack a size; the others show once, few, many or a class for expanded clones.

j_gene	v_gene	d_gene	abundance	CDR3aa	CDR3nt
TRBJ1-1	TRBV6-1	TRBD1	NA	CASSADRGASGTEAFF	TGTGCCAGCAGTGCCGACAGGGGCGCGAGTGGCACTGAAGCTTTCTTT
TRBJ2-5	TRBV15	NA	NA	CATSFRDTPFRETQYF	TGTGCCACCTCCTTCCGGGACACCCCATTCCGTGAGACCCAGTACTTC
TRBJ2-7	TRBV19	NA	NA	CASAHEQYF	TGTGCCAGTGCTCACGAGCAGTACTTC
TRBJ2-2	TRBV6-4	NA	NA	CASSDSHTGELFF	TGTGCCAGCAGTGACTCGCACACCGGGGAGCTGTTTTTT
TRBJ2-3	TRBV5-1	TRBD2	NA	CASSLTSGGADTQYF	TGCGCCAGCAGCTTGACTAGCGGGGGGGCAGATACGCAGTATTTT
TRBJ1-4	TRBV5-1	NA	few	CASSLQEGNEKLFF	TGCGCCAGCAGCTTGCAAGAGGGGAATGAAAAACTGTTTTTT
TRBJ1-3	TRBV11-2	NA	NA	CASSLGFSGNTIYF	TGTGCCAGCAGCTTAGGGTTCTCTGGAAACACCATATATTTT
TRBJ1-5	TRBV27	NA	NA	CATKGLGNQPQHF	TGTGCCACGAAAGGCTTGGGCAATCAGCCCCAGCATTTT
TRBJ2-7	TRBV19	TRBD2	NA	CASSDTSGGAYEQYF	TGTGCCAGTAGTGATACTAGCGGGGGGGCCTACGAGCAGTACTTC
TRBJ1-1	TRBV7-9	TRBD1	few	CASSSGFYRGRTEAFF	TGTGCCAGCAGCTCGGGTTTCTACAGGGGGCGAACTGAAGCTTTCTTT
TRBJ2-3	TRBV4-2	TRBD2	few	CASSQGTSGGADTQYF	TGTGCCAGCAGCCAAGGGACTAGCGGGGGGGCAGATACGCAGTATTTT
TRBJ2-2	TRBV5-1	NA	NA	CASSPSGSLGTGELFF	TGCGCCAGCAGCCCCTCAGGCTCTCTGGGCACCGGGGAGCTGTTTTTT
TRBJ2-7	TRBV9	TRBD1	once	CASSAEGGWSYEQYF	TGTGCCAGCAGCGCAGAAGGGGGCTGGTCCTACGAGCAGTACTTC
TRBJ1-4	TRBV4-2	TRBD1	NA	CASSPETGLREKLFF	TGTGCCAGCAGCCCCGAGACAGGGTTACGCGAAAAACTGTTTTTT
TRBJ1-6	TRBV27	NA	NA	CASSLRPPQLQNSPLHF	TGTGCCAGCAGTTTACGACCTCCCCAGCTACAAAATTCACCCCTCCACTTT
TRBJ2-5	TRBV19	NA	once	CASGELRGETQYF	TGTGCCAGTGGCGAACTGAGGGGAGAGACCCAGTACTTC
TRBJ2-2	TRBV11-2	NA	NA	CASSQTRATGELFF	TGTGCCAGCAGCCAAACGAGGGCCACCGGGGAGCTGTTTTTT
TRBJ2-7	TRBV5-1	NA	NA	CASSFSRPWGEEQYF	TGCGCCAGCAGCTTCTCCCGTCCCTGGGGTGAAGAGCAGTACTTC
TRBJ1-2	TRBV24-1	TRBD1	NA	CATSDTGQDYGYTF	TGTGCCACCAGTGATACCGGACAGGACTATGGCTACACCTTC
TRBJ1-2	TRBV10-3	TRBD1	NA	CAIRGQGQDYGYTF	TGTGCCATCAGGGGACAGGGTCAGGACTATGGCTACACCTTC
TRBJ2-3	TRBV9	NA	NA	CASSVAGKGADTQYF	TGTGCCAGCAGCGTAGCAGGGAAAGGGGCAGATACGCAGTATTTT
TRBJ1-2	TRBV11-2	TRBD1	NA	CASTYDIQTGTYGYTF	TGTGCCAGCACATACGACATACAGACAGGGACCTATGGCTACACCTTC
TRBJ2-7	TRBV5-1	NA	NA	CASSPEQGSLYYEQYF	TGCGCCAGCAGCCCAGAACAGGGTTCCCTCTACTACGAGCAGTACTTC
TRBJ1-5	TRBV11-2	NA	NA	CASSSLTLEGNSNQPQHF	TGTGCCAGCAGCTCGCTTACGTTGGAGGGAAATTCTAATCAGCCCCAGCATTTT
TRBJ2-3	TRBV5-1	NA	NA	CASSLLAGGTDTQYF	TGCGCCAGCAGCTTACTTGCCGGGGGCACAGATACGCAGTATTTT
TRBJ1-1	TRBV19	NA	NA	CASTSLGAEAFF	TGTGCCAGTACCTCATTGGGGGCTGAAGCTTTCTTT
TRBJ2-3	TRBV6-5	NA	NA	CASTGGISTDTQYF	TGTGCCAGCACCGGGGGTATTAGCACAGATACGCAGTATTTT
TRBJ1-2	TRBV6-5	NA	NA	CASHKGLGYGYTF	TGTGCCAGCCACAAGGGGTTGGGCTATGGCTACACCTTC